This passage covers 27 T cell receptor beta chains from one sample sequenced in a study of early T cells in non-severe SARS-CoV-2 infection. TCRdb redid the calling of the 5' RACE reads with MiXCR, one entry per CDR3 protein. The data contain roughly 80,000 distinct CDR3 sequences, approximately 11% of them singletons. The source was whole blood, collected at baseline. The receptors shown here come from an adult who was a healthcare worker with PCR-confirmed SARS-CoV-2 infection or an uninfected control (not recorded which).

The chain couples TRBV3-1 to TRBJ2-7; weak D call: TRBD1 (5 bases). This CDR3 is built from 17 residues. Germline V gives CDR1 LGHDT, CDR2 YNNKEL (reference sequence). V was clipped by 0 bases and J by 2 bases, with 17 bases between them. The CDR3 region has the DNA TGTGCCAGCAGCCAAGATCTTGGGGCATCTTGGGCCTACGAGCAGTACTTC. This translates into CASSQDLGASWAYEQYF.

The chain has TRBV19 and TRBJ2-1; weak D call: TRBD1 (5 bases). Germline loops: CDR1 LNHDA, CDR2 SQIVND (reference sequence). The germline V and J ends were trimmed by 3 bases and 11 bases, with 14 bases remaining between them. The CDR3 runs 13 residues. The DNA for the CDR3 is TGTGCCAGTAGTATTGGGTTGCAGGGTAAGCAGTTCTTC. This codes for CASSIGLQGKQFF. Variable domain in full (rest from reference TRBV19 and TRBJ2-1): DGGITQSPKYLFRKEGQNVTLSCEQNLNHDAMYWYRQDPGQGLRLIYYSQIVNDFQKGDIAEGYSVSREKKESFPLTVTSAQKNPTAFYLCASSIGLQGKQFFGPGTRLTVL.

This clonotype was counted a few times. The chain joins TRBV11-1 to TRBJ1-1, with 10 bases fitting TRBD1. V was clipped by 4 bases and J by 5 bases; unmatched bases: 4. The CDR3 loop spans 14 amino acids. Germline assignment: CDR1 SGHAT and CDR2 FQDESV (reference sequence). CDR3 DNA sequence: TGTGCCAGCAGCTCCGGGACAGGGGATACTGAAGCTTTCTTT. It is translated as CASSSGTGDTEAFF.

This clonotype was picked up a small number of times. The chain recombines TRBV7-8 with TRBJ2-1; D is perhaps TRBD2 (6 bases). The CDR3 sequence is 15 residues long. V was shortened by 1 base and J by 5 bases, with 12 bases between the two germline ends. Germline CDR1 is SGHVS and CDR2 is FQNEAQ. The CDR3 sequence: CASSLEAGLNNEQFF. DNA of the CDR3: TGTGCCAGCAGCTTAGAGGCAGGACTAAACAATGAGCAGTTCTTC.

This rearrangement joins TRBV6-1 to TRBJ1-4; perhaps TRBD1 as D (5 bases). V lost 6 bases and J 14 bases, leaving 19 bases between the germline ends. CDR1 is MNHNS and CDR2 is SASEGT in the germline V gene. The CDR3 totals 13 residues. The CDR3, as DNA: TGTGCCAGCAGAGAATCCGGGCTACCAGGGCTGTTTTTT. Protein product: CASRESGLPGLFF.

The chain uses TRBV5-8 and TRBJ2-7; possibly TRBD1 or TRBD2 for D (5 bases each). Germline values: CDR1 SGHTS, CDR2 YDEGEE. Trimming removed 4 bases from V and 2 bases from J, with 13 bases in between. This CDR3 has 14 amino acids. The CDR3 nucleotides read TGTGCCAGCAGCCCACCGGGACGGACCTACGAGCAGTACTTC. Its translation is CASSPPGRTYEQYF. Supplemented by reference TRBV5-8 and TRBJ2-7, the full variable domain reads EAGVTQSPTHLIKTRGQQATLRCSPISGHTSVYWYQQALGLGLQFLLWYDEGEERNRGNFPPRFSGRQFPNYSSELNVNALELEDSALYLCASSPPGRTYEQYFGPGTRLTVT.

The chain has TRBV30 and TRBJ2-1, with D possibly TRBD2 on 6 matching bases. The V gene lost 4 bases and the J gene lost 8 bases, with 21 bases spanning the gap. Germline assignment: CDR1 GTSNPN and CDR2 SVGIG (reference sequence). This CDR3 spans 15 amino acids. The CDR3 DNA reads TGTGCCTGGACCAAGGGGACCGGAGGGACCGATGAGCAGTTCTTC. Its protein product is CAWTKGTGGTDEQFF.

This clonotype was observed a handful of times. The CDR3 loop is CSVPTGPNTEAFF. CDR3 nucleotides: TGCAGCGTCCCGACAGGGCCAAACACTGAAGCTTTCTTT. The chain uses TRBV29-1 and TRBJ1-1; 7 bases map to TRBD1. The CDR3 has 13 amino acids. The J segment lost 2 bases and the V segment lost 6 bases, leaving 6 bases of the junction unmatched. Germline CDR1 and CDR2: SQVTM and ANQGSEA.

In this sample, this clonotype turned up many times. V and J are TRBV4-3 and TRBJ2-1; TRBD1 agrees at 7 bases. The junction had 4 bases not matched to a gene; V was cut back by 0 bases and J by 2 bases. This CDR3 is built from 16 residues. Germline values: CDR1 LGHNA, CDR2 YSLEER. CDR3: CASSQEGRGTYNEQFF. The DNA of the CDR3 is TGCGCCAGCAGCCAAGAGGGCAGGGGGACCTACAATGAGCAGTTCTTC.

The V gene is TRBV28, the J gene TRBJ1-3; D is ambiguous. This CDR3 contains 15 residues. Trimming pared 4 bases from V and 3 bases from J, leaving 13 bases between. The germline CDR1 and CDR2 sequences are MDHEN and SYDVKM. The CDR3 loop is CASSSPEAFGNTIYF. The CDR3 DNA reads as TGTGCCAGCAGTTCTCCTGAGGCGTTTGGAAACACCATATATTTT.

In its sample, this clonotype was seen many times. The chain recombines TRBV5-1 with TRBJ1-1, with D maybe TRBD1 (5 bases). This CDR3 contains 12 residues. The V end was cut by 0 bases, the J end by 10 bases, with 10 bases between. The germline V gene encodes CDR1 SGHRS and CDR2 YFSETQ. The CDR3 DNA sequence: TGCGCCAGCAGCTTGGGAACAGGATCAGCTTTCTTT. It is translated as CASSLGTGSAFF. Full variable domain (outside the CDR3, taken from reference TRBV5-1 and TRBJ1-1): KAGVTQTPRYLIKTRGQQVTLSCSPISGHRSVSWYQQTPGQGLQFLFEYFSETQRNKGNFPGRFSGRQFSNSRSEMNVSTLELGDSALYLCASSLGTGSAFFGQGTRLTVV.

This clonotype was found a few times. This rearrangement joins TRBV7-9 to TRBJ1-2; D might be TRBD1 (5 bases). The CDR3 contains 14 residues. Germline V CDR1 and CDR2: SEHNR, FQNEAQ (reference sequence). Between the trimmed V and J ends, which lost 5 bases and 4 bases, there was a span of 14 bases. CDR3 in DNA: TGTGCCAGCAGCCCTTTGCAGGGATCCTATGGCTACACCTTC. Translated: CASSPLQGSYGYTF.

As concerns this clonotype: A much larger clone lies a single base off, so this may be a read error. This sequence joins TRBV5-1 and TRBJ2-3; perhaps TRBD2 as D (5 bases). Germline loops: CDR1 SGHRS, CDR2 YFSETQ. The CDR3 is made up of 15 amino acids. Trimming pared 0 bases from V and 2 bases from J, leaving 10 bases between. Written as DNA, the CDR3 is TGCGCCAGCAGCTTGGTGGGAGTTACCACAGATACGCAGTATTTT. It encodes CASSLVGVTTDTQYF.

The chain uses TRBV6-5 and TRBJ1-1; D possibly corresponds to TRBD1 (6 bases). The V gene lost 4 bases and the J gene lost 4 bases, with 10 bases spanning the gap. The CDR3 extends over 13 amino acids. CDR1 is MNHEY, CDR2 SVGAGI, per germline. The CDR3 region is CASSLLDSTEAFF. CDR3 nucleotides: TGTGCCAGCAGTTTGCTGGACAGCACTGAAGCTTTCTTT.

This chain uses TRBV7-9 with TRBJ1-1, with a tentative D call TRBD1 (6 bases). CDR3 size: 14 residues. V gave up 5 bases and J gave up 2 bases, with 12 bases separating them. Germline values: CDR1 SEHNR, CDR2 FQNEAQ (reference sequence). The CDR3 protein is CASSAGTSNTEAFF. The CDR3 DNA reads TGTGCCAGCAGCGCGGGGACAAGTAACACTGAAGCTTTCTTT.

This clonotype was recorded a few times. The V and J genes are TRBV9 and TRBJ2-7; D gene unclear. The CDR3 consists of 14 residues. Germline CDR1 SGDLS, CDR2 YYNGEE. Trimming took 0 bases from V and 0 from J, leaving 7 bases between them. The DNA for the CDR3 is TGTGCCAGCAGCGTAGATGGCCGCTCCTACGAGCAGTACTTC. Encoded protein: CASSVDGRSYEQYF.

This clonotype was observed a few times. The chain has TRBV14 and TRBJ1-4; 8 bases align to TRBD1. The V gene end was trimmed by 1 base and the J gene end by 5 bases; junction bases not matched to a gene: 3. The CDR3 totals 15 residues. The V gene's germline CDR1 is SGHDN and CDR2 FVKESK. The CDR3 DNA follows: TGTGCCAGCAGCCAAGGGGACAGGCAAAATGAAAAACTGTTTTTT. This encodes CASSQGDRQNEKLFF.

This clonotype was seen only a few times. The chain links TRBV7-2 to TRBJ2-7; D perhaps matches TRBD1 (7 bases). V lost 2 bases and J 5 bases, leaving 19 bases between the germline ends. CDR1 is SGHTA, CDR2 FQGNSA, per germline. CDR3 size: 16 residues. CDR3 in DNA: TGTGCCAGCAGCTTAAACGGGGGACAGATATACGACGAGCAGTACTTC. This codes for CASSLNGGQIYDEQYF.

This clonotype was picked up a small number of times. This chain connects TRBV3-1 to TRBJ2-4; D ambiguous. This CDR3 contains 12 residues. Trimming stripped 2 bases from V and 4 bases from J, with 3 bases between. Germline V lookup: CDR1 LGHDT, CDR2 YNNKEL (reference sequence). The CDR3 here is CASSQTKNIQYF. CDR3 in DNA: TGTGCCAGCAGCCAAACGAAAAACATTCAGTACTTC.

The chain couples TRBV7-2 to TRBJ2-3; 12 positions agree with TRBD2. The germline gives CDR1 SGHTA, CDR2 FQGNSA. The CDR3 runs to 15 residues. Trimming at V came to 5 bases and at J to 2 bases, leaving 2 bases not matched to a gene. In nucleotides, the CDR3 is TGTGCCAGCAGCCGGACTAGCGGGGTCACAGATACGCAGTATTTT. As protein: CASSRTSGVTDTQYF.

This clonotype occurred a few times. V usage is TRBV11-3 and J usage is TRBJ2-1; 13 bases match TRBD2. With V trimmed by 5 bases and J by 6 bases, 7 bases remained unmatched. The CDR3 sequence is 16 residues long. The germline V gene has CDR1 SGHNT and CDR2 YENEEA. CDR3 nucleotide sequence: TGTGCCAGCAGCCCCCCGGGACTAGCGGGGTCCAATGAGCAGTTCTTC. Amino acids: CASSPPGLAGSNEQFF.

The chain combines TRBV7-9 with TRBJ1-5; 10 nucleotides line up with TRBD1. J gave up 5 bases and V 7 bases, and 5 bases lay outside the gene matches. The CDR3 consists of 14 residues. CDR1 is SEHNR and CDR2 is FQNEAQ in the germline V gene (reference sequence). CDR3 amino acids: CASNSGQGDQPQHF. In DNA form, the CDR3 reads TGTGCCAGCAACTCAGGACAGGGGGATCAGCCCCAGCATTTT.

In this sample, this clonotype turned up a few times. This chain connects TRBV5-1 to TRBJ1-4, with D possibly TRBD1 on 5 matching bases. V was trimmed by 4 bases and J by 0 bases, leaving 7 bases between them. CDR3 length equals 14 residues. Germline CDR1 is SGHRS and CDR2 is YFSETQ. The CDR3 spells CASSRGTTNEKLFF. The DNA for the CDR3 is TGCGCCAGCAGCAGGGGTACAACTAATGAAAAACTGTTTTTT.

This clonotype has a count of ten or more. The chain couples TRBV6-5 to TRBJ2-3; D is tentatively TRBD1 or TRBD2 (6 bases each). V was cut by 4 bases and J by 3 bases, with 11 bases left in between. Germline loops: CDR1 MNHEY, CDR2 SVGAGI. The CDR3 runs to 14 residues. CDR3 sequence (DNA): TGTGCCAGCAGTTTGGGGGGCTGGACAGATACGCAGTATTTT. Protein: CASSLGGWTDTQYF.

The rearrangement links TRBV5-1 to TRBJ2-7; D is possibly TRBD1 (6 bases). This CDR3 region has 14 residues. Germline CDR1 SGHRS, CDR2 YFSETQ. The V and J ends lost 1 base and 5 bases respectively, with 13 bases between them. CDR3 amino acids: CASSLQGGRNEQYF. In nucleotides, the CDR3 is TGCGCCAGCAGCTTGCAAGGGGGTCGCAACGAGCAGTACTTC.

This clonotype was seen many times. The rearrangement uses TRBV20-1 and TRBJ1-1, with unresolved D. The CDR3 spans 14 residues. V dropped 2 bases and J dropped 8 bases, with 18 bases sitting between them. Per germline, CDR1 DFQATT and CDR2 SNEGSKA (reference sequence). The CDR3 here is CSARKRVGTGEAFF. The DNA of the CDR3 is TGCAGTGCTAGAAAAAGGGTGGGAACTGGAGAAGCTTTCTTT.

This chain's CDR3 is CSARGSLYNEQFF. CDR3 DNA: TGCAGCGCCAGGGGCTCTCTCTACAATGAGCAGTTCTTC. The J gene is TRBJ2-1, the V gene TRBV29-1, with D possibly being TRBD1 (6 bases). The length of the CDR3 is 13 residues. CDR1 and CDR2 (germline): SQVTM, ANQGSEA. V shed 7 bases and J shed 3 bases, with 13 bases lying between them.